These 24 T cell receptor beta chains originate from one sample sequenced in a study of blood T cells in healthy people across ages. Next came a second PCR, run for about 6 to 11 cycles, which used a sample-barcoded 5' primer along with a J-beta primer mix. TCRdb reprocessed the 5' RACE reads via MiXCR and lists one record per CDR3 protein. This table has about 1.7 million distinct CDR3 sequences, 28% appearing once. Sequenced sample: blood. The origin of the receptors is a woman aged 25 to 39 in good health.

This clonotype was seen many times. This sequence joins TRBV5-1 and TRBJ2-6, with 7 nucleotides matching TRBD1. This CDR3 spans 17 amino acids. With 3 bases clipped from V and 0 bases from J, the junction kept 6 bases outside the gene matches. Germline loops: CDR1 SGHRS, CDR2 YFSETQ. The CDR3, as DNA: TGCGCCAGCAGCTCCGGGACAGTCTACTCTGGGGCCAACGTCCTGACTTTC. It codes for CASSSGTVYSGANVLTF. Variable domain in full (rest from reference TRBV5-1 and TRBJ2-6): KAGVTQTPRYLIKTRGQQVTLSCSPISGHRSVSWYQQTPGQGLQFLFEYFSETQRNKGNFPGRFSGRQFSNSRSEMNVSTLELGDSALYLCASSSGTVYSGANVLTFGAGSRLTVL.

This clonotype occurred many times. The genes are TRBV20-1 and TRBJ2-7; D unresolved. The V and J ends lost 0 bases and 3 bases respectively, with 6 bases between them. This CDR3 comprises 12 residues. CDR1 is DFQATT and CDR2 is SNEGSKA in the germline V gene (reference sequence). The CDR3 nucleotides are TGCAGTGCTAGAGATCCTCTCTACGAGCAGTACTTC. It specifies CSARDPLYEQYF.

This clonotype was seen ten or more times. The J gene is TRBJ2-6, the V gene TRBV5-1, with D possibly TRBD1 on 6 matching bases. V gave up 5 bases and J gave up 2 bases, with 11 bases separating them. This CDR3 spans 15 amino acids. Germline V CDR1 and CDR2: SGHRS, YFSETQ. For the CDR3, the DNA is TGCGCCAGCAGTTCCCAGGGGACTGGGGCCAACGTCCTGACTTTC. Translating gives CASSSQGTGANVLTF.

This clonotype has at least ten counts. The V gene is TRBV29-1, the J gene TRBJ2-5; D remains unclear. With 7 bases removed from V and 5 bases from J, the gap between germline ends came to 23 bases. Germline CDR1 reads SQVTM; CDR2 reads ANQGSEA. The CDR3 extends over 15 amino acids. The CDR3 spells CSARHATRVWETQYF. In DNA, the CDR3 is TGCAGCGCCCGACATGCTACACGAGTGTGGGAGACCCAGTACTTC.

In its sample, this clonotype was seen a few times. CDR3 sequence (DNA): TGTGCCAGCAGCTTGGCGGGACAGGTTGATGGCTACACCTTC. Its protein is CASSLAGQVDGYTF. The chain is built from TRBV5-4 and TRBJ1-2; TRBD1 aligns across 8 bases. V was clipped by 0 bases and J by 6 bases; unmatched bases: 4. CDR1 is SGHNT and CDR2 is YYREEE in the germline V gene (reference sequence). The CDR3 extends over 14 amino acids.

The chain joins TRBV9 to TRBJ2-1, with D possibly being TRBD2 (5 bases). This CDR3 has 17 residues. Germline values: CDR1 SGDLS, CDR2 YYNGEE. The V gene lost 2 bases and the J gene lost 3 bases, with 18 bases spanning the gap. In DNA, the CDR3 is TGTGCCAGCAGCGTTACTGTTTCCGGGAACGACTACAATGAGCAGTTCTTC. Protein product: CASSVTVSGNDYNEQFF. Using reference TRBV9 and TRBJ2-1 for the parts outside the CDR3, the full variable domain is DSGVTQTPKHLITATGQRVTLRCSPRSGDLSVYWYQQSLDQGLQFLIQYYNGEERAKGNILERFSAQQFPDLHSELNLSSLELGDSALYFCASSVTVSGNDYNEQFFGPGTRLTVL.

This rearrangement joins TRBV20-1 to TRBJ2-3; perhaps D is TRBD1 or TRBD2 (5 bases each). V was trimmed by 6 bases and J by 0 bases, leaving 13 bases between them. The CDR3 is made up of 14 amino acids. Germline CDR1 reads DFQATT; CDR2 reads SNEGSKA (reference sequence). The CDR3 sequence: CSARGAGSTDTQYF. CDR3 nucleotides: TGCAGTGCCCGAGGGGCGGGTAGCACAGATACGCAGTATTTT.

This clonotype has ten or more counts. The chain combines TRBV5-1 with TRBJ2-2; possibly TRBD1 or TRBD2 for D (5 bases each). Germline-derived CDR1 and CDR2 are SGHRS and YFSETQ. The CDR3 consists of 15 residues. The ends were cut back, 1 base at V and 4 bases at J, with 11 bases in the middle. The CDR3 DNA reads as TGCGCCAGCAGCTTGTCTGGGGGTGTCACCGGGGAGCTGTTTTTT. Translation: CASSLSGGVTGELFF. Full variable domain (remainder filled in from reference TRBV5-1 and TRBJ2-2): KAGVTQTPRYLIKTRGQQVTLSCSPISGHRSVSWYQQTPGQGLQFLFEYFSETQRNKGNFPGRFSGRQFSNSRSEMNVSTLELGDSALYLCASSLSGGVTGELFFGEGSRLTVL.

The CDR3 nucleotides are TGTGCCAGCAGCCAAGAGGACGGGCCCCGGTTGGGGGACACTGAAGCTTTCTTT. It specifies CASSQEDGPRLGDTEAFF. The V and J genes are TRBV3-1 and TRBJ1-1; maybe TRBD1 (5 bases). Germline V gene sequence: CDR1 LGHDT, CDR2 YNNKEL (reference sequence). CDR3 size: 18 residues. The V end lost 0 bases, the J end lost 3 bases, and 20 bases lay between the germline ends. The full variable domain, with the rest looked up from reference TRBV3-1 and TRBJ1-1, is DTAVSQTPKYLVTQMGNDKSIKCEQNLGHDTMYWYKQDSKKFLKIMFSYNNKELIINETVPNRFSPKSPDKAHLNLHINSLELGDSAVYFCASSQEDGPRLGDTEAFFGQGTRLTVV.

The DNA of the CDR3 is TGTGCCAGTGCTATGGCACCCGGAGGCTACACCTTC. It yields the protein CASAMAPGGYTF. The rearrangement joins TRBV2 to TRBJ1-2; no reliable D call. In germline, CDR1 is SNHLY, CDR2 FYNNEI. The CDR3 totals 12 residues. With 9 bases removed from V and 8 bases from J, the gap between germline ends came to 16 bases.

Note on this clonotype: A junction end diverges from the germline sequence, so it may reflect a read error. V and J are TRBV12-3 or TRBV12-4 and TRBJ1-2; D unclear. The CDR3 length is 15 residues. The CDR3 region is CASRPQPEANYGCTF. CDR3 nucleotides: TGTGCCAGCAGACCACAGCCTGAAGCCAACTATGGCTGCACCTTC.

The genes are TRBV6-5 and TRBJ1-4; D is perhaps TRBD1 (6 bases). Germline V lookup: CDR1 MNHEY, CDR2 SVGAGI. The CDR3 runs to 16 residues. V shed 2 bases and J shed 5 bases, with 15 bases lying between them. CDR3 in amino acids: CASSYGFTGRNEKLFF. In DNA, the CDR3 is TGTGCCAGCAGTTACGGGTTTACAGGGAGGAATGAAAAACTGTTTTTT.

The table lists this clonotype with a few counts. V usage is TRBV15 and J usage is TRBJ1-5, with D hard to call. This CDR3 has 15 amino acids. Germline loops: CDR1 LNHNV, CDR2 YYDKDF (reference sequence). V was cut by 0 bases and J by 4 bases, with 10 bases left in between. The CDR3 is CATSRDELINQPQHF. CDR3 nucleotides: TGTGCCACCAGCAGAGATGAACTCATTAATCAGCCCCAGCATTTT.

This clonotype was recorded at least ten times. V and J are TRBV6-2 or TRBV6-3 and TRBJ2-1, with a weak D call TRBD2 (5 bases). CDR1 and CDR2 (germline): MNHEY, SVGEGT. The V gene lost 6 bases and the J gene lost 4 bases, with 10 bases spanning the gap. The CDR3 has 13 amino acids. Written as DNA, the CDR3 is TGTGCCAGCAGAGAACCGGGGTACAATGAGCAGTTCTTC. Its protein product is CASREPGYNEQFF.

This clonotype was detected a few times. The chain carries TRBV9 and TRBJ2-7; D not resolved. Germline values: CDR1 SGDLS, CDR2 YYNGEE. The CDR3 has 15 residues. Trimming took off 2 bases at V and 0 bases at J, with 12 bases between the two ends. The DNA for the CDR3 is TGTGCCAGCAGCGTCGGGCTACCGAGCTCCTACGAGCAGTACTTC. This sequence encodes CASSVGLPSSYEQYF.

This clonotype was seen a handful of times. A much bigger clone sits one base away, suggesting this may be a read error. The gene calls are TRBV11-2 and TRBJ2-3; D unclear. V was trimmed by 4 bases and J by 0 bases, leaving 14 bases between them. The CDR3 runs to 16 residues. The V gene's germline CDR1 is SGHAT and CDR2 FQNNGV. This CDR3 reads CASSSQTIPSTDTQYF. The DNA of the CDR3 is TGTGCCAGCAGCTCCCAGACCATCCCCAGCACAGATACGCAGTATTTT.

This clonotype was seen a few times. V and J are TRBV29-1 and TRBJ2-3; no clear D. The V and J ends lost 3 bases and 2 bases respectively, with 12 bases between them. The CDR3 is 14 amino acids. CDR1 and CDR2 from the germline V gene are SQVTM and ANQGSEA. DNA for the CDR3: TGCAGCGTTGAGTCACTAAAGACCACAGATACGCAGTATTTT. This encodes CSVESLKTTDTQYF.

This clonotype was seen only a few times. A clone one base away is much larger, so this may be a read error. The CDR3 DNA reads as TGCAACGTTTGGATGGGAGAGACCCAGTACTTC. It codes for CNVWMGETQYF. The chain carries TRBV29-1 and TRBJ2-5; D gene uncertain. Germline values: CDR1 SQVTM, CDR2 ANQGSEA. This CDR3 is built from 11 residues.

This clonotype came up a few times. This sequence joins TRBV4-3 and TRBJ2-5, with D possibly matching TRBD1 (5 bases). Per germline, CDR1 LGHNA and CDR2 YSLEER. V was clipped by 0 bases and J by 3 bases, with 11 bases between them. This CDR3 region has 15 residues. The CDR3 sequence is CASSQERGWEETQYF. CDR3 nucleotide sequence: TGCGCCAGCAGCCAAGAAAGGGGCTGGGAAGAGACCCAGTACTTC.

The CDR3 is CASSLVYSENEQFF. The DNA of the CDR3 is TGTGCCAGCAGCTTGGTGTATTCCGAGAATGAGCAGTTCTTC. The J gene is TRBJ2-1, the V gene TRBV5-5, with unresolved D. With 0 bases removed from V and 7 bases from J, the gap between germline ends came to 11 bases. Germline loops: CDR1 SGHKS, CDR2 YYEKEE (reference sequence). The CDR3 has 14 residues.

In its sample, this clonotype was seen a few times. V usage is TRBV2 and J usage is TRBJ2-7, with D perhaps matching TRBD1 (6 bases). Germline V gene sequence: CDR1 SNHLY, CDR2 FYNNEI. The CDR3 totals 14 residues. V dropped 7 bases and J dropped 6 bases, with 19 bases sitting between them. The CDR3 nucleotides are TGTGCCAGCACCGCCCAGGGGACCGTGGGCGAGCAGTACTTC. The encoded protein is CASTAQGTVGEQYF.

In nucleotides, the CDR3 is TGCGCCAGCAGCTTGGGACCACTGACAGCGGGGGGCTACACCTTC. Encoded protein: CASSLGPLTAGGYTF. The genes are TRBV5-1 and TRBJ1-2, with D perhaps TRBD1 (5 bases). The CDR3 spans 15 residues. The germline V and J ends were trimmed by 0 bases and 8 bases, with 17 bases remaining between them. The germline V gene has CDR1 SGHRS and CDR2 YFSETQ.

About this clonotype itself: A much larger clone differs by one base, so this may be a read error. V is TRBV12-3 or TRBV12-4 and J is TRBJ2-7; 7 bases are shared with TRBD2. V was clipped by 6 bases and J by 4 bases; unmatched bases: 9. The length of the CDR3 is 14 residues. CDR3 protein: CASRSAGSLYEQYF. DNA of the CDR3: TGTGCCAGCAGGTCAGCGGGGAGCCTATACGAGCAGTACTTC.

About this clonotype itself: Its ends do not fully match the called genes, so a read error is possible. The gene calls are TRBV7-2 and TRBJ1-5; possible D gene TRBD1, 6 bases. Germline V gene data show CDR1 as SGHTA and CDR2 as FQGNSA. The CDR3 has 15 amino acids. The CDR3 here is CASSSSGVRVQSQHF. The CDR3 bases are TGTGCCAGCAGTTCATCAGGGGTGAGGGTTCAGTCCCAGCATTTT.